This T cell receptor beta chain is drawn from a study of blood T cells in healthy people across ages. Only a few counts were recorded for this clonotype. Its target is not known. Combining a sample-barcoded 5' primer with a J-beta primer mix, a second PCR ran for roughly 7 to 12 cycles. MiXCR, run by TCRdb on the 5' RACE reads, gives a single entry per CDR3 protein. This sample has around 790,000 distinct CDR3 sequences, with under 45% found just once. Study-level points and caveats: Observed TCR beta diversity showed a strong correlation with the percentage of naive T cells as measured by flow cytometry. It was the long-lived donors that had more naive CD4+ cells and higher diversity than aged donors. Estimates of total diversity, which came from one million sequenced T cells, were considered to be underestimates.

Germline V gene data show CDR1 as DFQATT and CDR2 as SNEGSKA (reference sequence). CDR3 length: 12 residues. The specimen sequenced was blood. The sequence came from a man between 60 and 70 years old in good health. The chain recombines TRBV20-1 with TRBJ2-1, with a tentative D call TRBD2 (7 bases). CDR3 region: CRLGGGPGEQFF. The CDR3 DNA reads TGCAGACTTGGGGGGGGGCCTGGTGAGCAGTTCTTC.